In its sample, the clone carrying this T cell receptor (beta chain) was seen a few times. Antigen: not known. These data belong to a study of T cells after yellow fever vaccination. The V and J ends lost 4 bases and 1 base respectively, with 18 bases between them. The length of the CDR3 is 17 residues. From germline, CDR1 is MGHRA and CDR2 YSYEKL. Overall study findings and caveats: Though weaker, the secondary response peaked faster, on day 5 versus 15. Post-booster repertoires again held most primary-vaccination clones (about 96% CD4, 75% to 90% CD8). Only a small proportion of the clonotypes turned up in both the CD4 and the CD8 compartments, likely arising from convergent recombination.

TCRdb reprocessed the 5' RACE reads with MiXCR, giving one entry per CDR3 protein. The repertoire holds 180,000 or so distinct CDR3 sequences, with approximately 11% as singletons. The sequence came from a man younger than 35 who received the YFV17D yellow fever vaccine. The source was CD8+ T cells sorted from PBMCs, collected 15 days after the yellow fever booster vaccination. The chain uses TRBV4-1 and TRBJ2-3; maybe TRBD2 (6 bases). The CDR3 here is CASSLPPGEAGTDTQYF. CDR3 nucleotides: TGCGCCAGCAGCCTTCCGCCGGGGGAGGCTGGCACAGATACGCAGTATTTT.